Listed below are T cell receptor beta chains from one sample, sequenced in a study of circulating and synovial CD4+ cells in juvenile arthritis. Clones were read by immunoSEQ multiplex PCR, and TCRdb kept only the in-frame ones, dropping some. The sample gives 2,500 to 4,000 clones, approximately 81% of which show up once; approximately 4.6% is in the top ten. Sample: CD4+ T cells from synovial fluid. These receptors all come from a human donor with juvenile idiopathic arthritis. CDR3s include the opening cysteine and the closing phenylalanine or tryptophan. The D gene is left open where the match is weak. A clone size is listed for some rows: how often the clone was seen (once, few, many), or a class if it is expanded.

D gene: -; clone size: once; V gene: TRBV7-6; J gene: TRBJ1-1; CDR3 DNA: TGTGCCAGCAGCACACAGCCGAACACTGAAGCTTTCTTT; CDR3 protein: CASSTQPNTEAFF
D gene: TRBD2; clone size: -; V gene: TRBV18; J gene: TRBJ2-7; CDR3 DNA: TGTGCCAGCTCACCACGGGAGGGCCACGAGCAGTACTTC; CDR3 protein: CASSPREGHEQYF
D gene: TRBD2; clone size: -; V gene: TRBV9; J gene: TRBJ2-1; CDR3 DNA: TGTGCCAGCAGCCCCGGACTAGCGGGTAGGAATGAGCAGTTCTTC; CDR3 protein: CASSPGLAGRNEQFF
D gene: -; clone size: -; V gene: TRBV5-1; J gene: TRBJ1-1; CDR3 DNA: TGCGCCAGCAGCGAACGTTCGGGGGATCGAGCTTTCTTT; CDR3 protein: CASSERSGDRAFF
D gene: -; clone size: few; V gene: TRBV30; J gene: TRBJ1-4; CDR3 DNA: TGTGCCTGGAGTGTAGGCGGGCAAGGGGGTGAAAAACTGTTTTTT; CDR3 protein: CAWSVGGQGGEKLFF
D gene: -; clone size: -; V gene: TRBV7-2; J gene: TRBJ1-6; CDR3 DNA: TGTGCCAGCAGCTTAGGCCGGGAGCGGAATTATCATTCACCCCTCCACTTT; CDR3 protein: CASSLGRERNYHSPLHF
D gene: -; clone size: few; V gene: TRBV15; J gene: TRBJ1-3; CDR3 DNA: TGTGCCACCAGCAGCAGGAGAGGGGGAAACACCATATATTTT; CDR3 protein: CATSSRRGGNTIYF
D gene: TRBD2; clone size: few; V gene: TRBV7-2; J gene: TRBJ2-5; CDR3 DNA: TGTGCCAGCAGCTTCCAGACTAGCGGGGGATGGGAGACCCAGTACTTC; CDR3 protein: CASSFQTSGGWETQYF
D gene: -; clone size: -; V gene: TRBV19; J gene: TRBJ1-5; CDR3 DNA: TGTGCCAGTAGTGGAAGGGACACCCGGTGGAACCAGCCCCAGCATTTT; CDR3 protein: CASSGRDTRWNQPQHF
D gene: TRBD1; clone size: few; V gene: TRBV28; J gene: TRBJ2-7; CDR3 DNA: TGTGCCAGCAGGACCACAGGGGGCGAGCAGTACTTC; CDR3 protein: CASRTTGGEQYF
D gene: -; clone size: -; V gene: TRBV6-1; J gene: TRBJ2-1; CDR3 DNA: TGTGCCAGCAGTGAAGGGAGCGGCGACAATGAGCAGTTCTTC; CDR3 protein: CASSEGSGDNEQFF
D gene: TRBD2; clone size: -; V gene: TRBV15; J gene: TRBJ2-1; CDR3 DNA: TGTGCCACCAGAGGTGGGCTAGCGGAGTACAATGAGCAGTTCTTC; CDR3 protein: CATRGGLAEYNEQFF
D gene: -; clone size: -; V gene: TRBV4-2; J gene: TRBJ1-2; CDR3 DNA: TGTGCCAGCAGCCACGCTCCACTCGTCAACAACTATGGCTACACCTTC; CDR3 protein: CASSHAPLVNNYGYTF
D gene: TRBD2; clone size: once; V gene: TRBV4-1; J gene: TRBJ2-3; CDR3 DNA: TGCGCCAGCAGCCAAGAGGGCGGGAGTAGGACCCCAGATACGCAGTATTTT; CDR3 protein: CASSQEGGSRTPDTQYF
D gene: -; clone size: -; V gene: TRBV5-1; J gene: TRBJ2-7; CDR3 DNA: TGCGCCAGCAGAGGTTCGGCAGGGCCATACTACGAGCAGTACTTC; CDR3 protein: CASRGSAGPYYEQYF
D gene: TRBD1; clone size: -; V gene: TRBV28; J gene: TRBJ1-2; CDR3 DNA: TGTGCCAGCAGTCTAGCCCCGGGACAGGGGGGCTATGGCTACACCTTC; CDR3 protein: CASSLAPGQGGYGYTF
D gene: TRBD1; clone size: -; V gene: TRBV29-1; J gene: TRBJ2-5; CDR3 DNA: TGCAGCGTTGGGACAGGACAAGAGACCCAGTACTTC; CDR3 protein: CSVGTGQETQYF
D gene: TRBD1; clone size: -; V gene: TRBV27; J gene: TRBJ1-6; CDR3 DNA: TGTGCCAGCAGTTTGAAAGGACAGGGTAATAATTCACCCCTCCACTTT; CDR3 protein: CASSLKGQGNNSPLHF
D gene: -; clone size: -; V gene: TRBV5-8; J gene: TRBJ1-5; CDR3 DNA: TGTGCCAGCAGCTTGGGGGGGACTCCCTATCAGCCCCAGCATTTT; CDR3 protein: CASSLGGTPYQPQHF
D gene: -; clone size: once; V gene: TRBV7-9; J gene: TRBJ2-3; CDR3 DNA: TGTGCCACCGACAAAGAAGGTACGCAGTATTTT; CDR3 protein: CATDKEGTQYF
D gene: TRBD2; clone size: once; V gene: TRBV9; J gene: TRBJ2-1; CDR3 DNA: TGTGCCAGCAGCGCCTACGGGGGGGCCCTCCCCTCCTACAATGAGCAGTTCTTC; CDR3 protein: CASSAYGGALPSYNEQFF
D gene: TRBD2; clone size: -; V gene: TRBV9; J gene: TRBJ2-3; CDR3 DNA: TGTGCCAGCAGCGCTAGCGGGACAGATACGCAGTATTTT; CDR3 protein: CASSASGTDTQYF
D gene: -; clone size: -; V gene: TRBV12-2; J gene: TRBJ2-3; CDR3 DNA: TGTGCAAGTCGCTTATGGTATCTAGCGGGATCCACAGATACGCAGTATTTT; CDR3 protein: CASRLWYLAGSTDTQYF
D gene: -; clone size: once; V gene: TRBV7-2; J gene: TRBJ1-2; CDR3 DNA: TGTGCCAGCAGCCCCGGAGACCGCCGCGGCTACACCTTC; CDR3 protein: CASSPGDRRGYTF
D gene: -; clone size: -; V gene: TRBV2; J gene: TRBJ2-1; CDR3 DNA: TGTGCCAGCAGTGAAATTTTCCGGGTACACACGAATGAGCAGTTCTTC; CDR3 protein: CASSEIFRVHTNEQFF
D gene: TRBD2; clone size: -; V gene: TRBV7-2; J gene: TRBJ2-5; CDR3 DNA: TGTGCCAGCAGCTTCTCTAGCGGGGTTCTCCAAGAGACCCAGTACTTC; CDR3 protein: CASSFSSGVLQETQYF
D gene: -; clone size: -; V gene: TRBV4-1; J gene: TRBJ1-1; CDR3 DNA: TGCGCCAGCAGCCACCTGACAGGGAACACTGAAGCTTTCTTT; CDR3 protein: CASSHLTGNTEAFF
D gene: -; clone size: -; V gene: TRBV7-9; J gene: TRBJ1-2; CDR3 DNA: TGTGCCAGCACCGAGGGAGGTAACTATGGCTACACCTTC; CDR3 protein: CASTEGGNYGYTF
D gene: -; clone size: -; V gene: TRBV2; J gene: TRBJ1-2; CDR3 DNA: TGTGCCAGCAAGAAGGAGGGGACCTATGGCTACACCTTC; CDR3 protein: CASKKEGTYGYTF
D gene: -; clone size: once; V gene: TRBV20-1; J gene: TRBJ2-7; CDR3 DNA: TGCAGTGCTAGACGAGGGAACGAGCAGTACTTC; CDR3 protein: CSARRGNEQYF
D gene: -; clone size: -; V gene: TRBV18; J gene: TRBJ1-1; CDR3 DNA: TGTGCCAGCTCACTAGGGCGGGATCTCACTGAAGCTTTCTTT; CDR3 protein: CASSLGRDLTEAFF
D gene: TRBD2; clone size: -; V gene: TRBV28; J gene: TRBJ2-7; CDR3 DNA: TGTGCCAGCACGCCGGCTGGGGGGGATTCCTACGAGCAGTACTTC; CDR3 protein: CASTPAGGDSYEQYF
D gene: TRBD1; clone size: -; V gene: TRBV7-8; J gene: TRBJ2-2; CDR3 DNA: TGTGCCAGCAGGAGGACAGGAAACACCGGGGAGCTGTTTTTT; CDR3 protein: CASRRTGNTGELFF
D gene: -; clone size: -; V gene: TRBV7-2; J gene: TRBJ1-4; CDR3 DNA: TGTGCCAGCAGACCTCGGACAGACGGGGAAAAACTGTTTTTT; CDR3 protein: CASRPRTDGEKLFF
D gene: -; clone size: -; V gene: TRBV19; J gene: TRBJ1-5; CDR3 DNA: TGTGCCAGTAGTATAGATAACACCAATCAGCCCCAGCATTTT; CDR3 protein: CASSIDNTNQPQHF